These T cell receptor beta chains were read from a single sample in a study of blood T cell repertoires in COVID-19. TCRdb keeps only in-frame clones here, not all; method: immunoSEQ multiplex PCR. The profile shows some 200,000 clones, roughly 85% of them singletons. The sequencing input was peripheral blood. All receptors derive from a man between 45 and 60 years old who had recovered from COVID-19. CDR3s include the opening cysteine and the closing phenylalanine or tryptophan. A D gene is named only where the DNA matches it firmly. The listing skips clone size in some rows; elsewhere it reads once, few, many or a size class.

TRBV28	TRBD1	once	TRBJ1-5	TGTGCCAGCAGTTTAACAGGGGCCCGCAATCAGCCCCAGCATTTT	CASSLTGARNQPQHF
TRBV29-1	TRBD1	few	TRBJ1-6	TGCAGCGTAGGGACAGGGGATAATTCACCCCTCCACTTT	CSVGTGDNSPLHF
TRBV28	NA	NA	TRBJ2-7	TGTGCCAGCAGTTACGGGACTCCTAAGGTGCAGTACTTC	CASSYGTPKVQYF
TRBV11-2	TRBD1	NA	TRBJ1-3	TGTGCCAGCAGCTCGGGACAGTACTCTGGAAACACCATATATTTT	CASSSGQYSGNTIYF
TRBV2	NA	NA	TRBJ2-4	TGTGCCAGCACCCCGGACTTAGCCAAAAACATTCAGTACTTC	CASTPDLAKNIQYF
TRBV19	TRBD1	NA	TRBJ1-1	TGTGCCAGTAGTACTACAGGGGAGAGGACTGAAGCTTTCTTT	CASSTTGERTEAFF
TRBV28	NA	NA	TRBJ2-5	TGTGCCAGCAGGCTGACTGGGGAAGGGGCCCAGTACTTC	CASRLTGEGAQYF
TRBV10-1	NA	NA	TRBJ2-1	TGCGCCAGCAGTAACACCGGGACTCGCGCCAATGAGCAGTTCTTC	CASSNTGTRANEQFF
TRBV29-1	TRBD1	NA	TRBJ2-1	TGCAGCGCCCGGGACAGGGGATCCTACAATGAGCAGTTCTTC	CSARDRGSYNEQFF
TRBV7-9	TRBD1	NA	TRBJ1-1	TGTGCCAGCAGCTTCACCGGGACAGGGGACACTGAAGCTTTCTTT	CASSFTGTGDTEAFF
TRBV28	TRBD2	NA	TRBJ2-5	TGTGCCAGCAGTCACCGGACTAGCGGGATAAAGACCCAGTACTTC	CASSHRTSGIKTQYF
TRBV6-6	NA	NA	TRBJ1-1	TGTGCCAGCAGTTTCGAGGGAGTTAACACTGAAGCTTTCTTT	CASSFEGVNTEAFF
TRBV2	TRBD1	few	TRBJ1-1	TGTGCCAGCAGCCACAGGGGGCTGAACACTGAAGCTTTCTTT	CASSHRGLNTEAFF
TRBV28	TRBD1	NA	TRBJ2-7	TGTGCCAGCAGTTTGGGACAGGGGTCCGAGCAGTACTTC	CASSLGQGSEQYF
TRBV28	TRBD1	NA	TRBJ1-5	TGTGCCAGCAGTTTAAGATTAGGGACAGGTAATCAGCCCCAGCATTTT	CASSLRLGTGNQPQHF